Following are 30 T cell receptor beta chains from one sample sequenced in a study of CD8 T cells in Susac syndrome. Random hexamers were used to reverse transcribe an amount of 0.5 to 1 ug RNA. Each CDR3 protein is one row after TCRdb ran MiXCR on the immunoSEQ multiplex PCR reads. The data show approximately 200,000 distinct CDR3 sequences, under 97% seen once. Sequencing input: CD4+ T cells from PBMCs. Receptor source: a human donor with multiple sclerosis.

V and J are TRBV10-2 and TRBJ2-5; 11 positions match TRBD2. V lost 3 bases to trimming and J lost 5 bases; unmatched junction nucleotides: 8. CDR1 and CDR2 (germline): WSHSY, SAAADI. This CDR3 has 16 residues. The CDR3 reads CASSDTSGGRGETQYF. Here the CDR3 DNA reads TGCGCCAGCAGTGATACTAGCGGGGGCCGGGGGGAGACCCAGTACTTC.

The chain has TRBV24-1 and TRBJ1-2, with TRBD1 matching over 7 bases. J gave up 2 bases and V 5 bases, and 10 bases lay outside the gene matches. The CDR3 length is 16 residues. Per the germline V gene, CDR1 is KGHDR and CDR2 is SFDVKD. The CDR3 region has the DNA TGTGCCACCAGTGGAACCGACAGGGAATGGAACTATGGCTACACCTTC. Translation: CATSGTDREWNYGYTF.

This chain joins TRBV29-1 and TRBJ2-5; TRBD1 agrees at 9 bases. V gave up 3 bases and J gave up 4 bases; unmatched junction bases: 6. The CDR3 has 14 residues. Per germline, CDR1 SQVTM and CDR2 ANQGSEA. The DNA for the CDR3 is TGCAGCGTTGATACGGGACAGGGTAGAGAGACCCAGTACTTC. It specifies CSVDTGQGRETQYF.

This chain links TRBV7-2 with TRBJ2-6, with D maybe TRBD2 (6 bases). The CDR3 extends over 14 amino acids. Trimming pared 8 bases from V and 3 bases from J, leaving 11 bases between. Germline V gene data show CDR1 as SGHTA and CDR2 as FQGNSA. Here the CDR3 reads CASPLGGGANVLTF. The CDR3 DNA follows: TGTGCCAGCCCCCTCGGGGGTGGGGCCAACGTCCTGACTTTC.

This sequence joins TRBV30 and TRBJ2-7; TRBD2 agrees at 9 bases. CDR1 and CDR2 from the germline V gene are GTSNPN and SVGIG (reference sequence). V dropped 3 bases and J dropped 5; count of bases not matched to a gene: 5. CDR3 size: 13 residues. CDR3 protein: CAWRPSGVNEQYF. The CDR3, as DNA: TGTGCCTGGAGGCCTAGCGGGGTCAACGAGCAGTACTTC.

This clonotype has only a few counts. The rearrangement joins TRBV10-3 to TRBJ2-6; D might be TRBD1 or TRBD2, each matching 5 bases. The CDR3 is made up of 16 amino acids. Germline assignment: CDR1 ENHRY and CDR2 SYGVKD. The V end lost 10 bases, the J end lost 0 bases, and 16 bases lay between the germline ends. The CDR3 DNA reads as TGTGCCACTTCGAGGGACGGTCTCTCTGGGGCCAACGTCCTGACTTTC. It is translated as CATSRDGLSGANVLTF.

The gene calls are TRBV6-5 and TRBJ1-2, with D possibly TRBD1 on 6 matching bases. Between the trimmed V and J ends, which lost 8 bases and 5 bases, there was a span of 21 bases. There are 15 residues in the CDR3. Germline V gene lookup returns CDR1 MNHEY and CDR2 SVGAGI. The CDR3 nucleotides read TGTGCCAGCCATGGGCAGGGGTATACGAGTTATGGCTACACCTTC. This translates into CASHGQGYTSYGYTF.

The chain has TRBV20-1 and TRBJ2-1; D perhaps matches TRBD2 (5 bases). Germline V CDR1 and CDR2: DFQATT, SNEGSKA (reference sequence). The CDR3 totals 11 residues. The V end was cut by 5 bases, the J end by 12 bases, with 14 bases between. The CDR3: CSASRGSWQFF. The CDR3 DNA follows: TGCAGTGCTTCTCGAGGGTCGTGGCAGTTCTTC.

The chain links TRBV6-4 to TRBJ2-3, with D possibly TRBD2 on 6 matching bases. Germline-derived CDR1 and CDR2 are MRHNA and SNTAGT. The CDR3 has 16 residues. Trimming took 6 bases from V and 2 from J, leaving 18 bases between them. The DNA for the CDR3 is TGTGCCAGCAGCCCCATAGCGGCTAGGACCACAGATACGCAGTATTTT. This encodes CASSPIAARTTDTQYF.

The table lists this clonotype with a count of one. The chain carries TRBV14 and TRBJ1-1; D may be TRBD1 (5 bases). Per the germline V gene, CDR1 is SGHDN and CDR2 is FVKESK. The CDR3 extends over 15 amino acids. V was cut by 0 bases and J by 4 bases, with 12 bases left in between. CDR3 bases: TGTGCCAGCAGCCAAGAAGCAGGGCGAGGCACTGAAGCTTTCTTT. Protein: CASSQEAGRGTEAFF. Supplemented by reference TRBV14 and TRBJ1-1, the full variable domain reads EAGVTQFPSHSVIEKGQTVTLRCDPISGHDNLYWYRRVMGKEIKFLLHFVKESKQDESGMPNNRFLAERTGGTYSTLKVQPAELEDSGVYFCASSQEAGRGTEAFFGQGTRLTVV.

V usage is TRBV6-6 and J usage is TRBJ2-3; no reliable D call. Germline V gene lookup returns CDR1 MNHNY and CDR2 SVGAGI (reference sequence). The CDR3 loop spans 11 amino acids. Trimming cost V 3 bases and J 4 bases, with 2 bases left between them. The CDR3 region is CASSYADTQYF. CDR3 bases: TGTGCCAGCAGTTATGCAGATACGCAGTATTTT.

V is TRBV30 and J is TRBJ1-2; the match to TRBD1 covers 9 bases. Trimming at V came to 3 bases and at J to 5 bases, leaving 10 bases not matched to a gene. This CDR3 is 15 amino acids long. Germline V gives CDR1 GTSNPN, CDR2 SVGIG (reference sequence). The CDR3 nucleotides are TGTGCCTGGAGGGCCCCGGGACAGGGTGGTTATGGCTACACCTTC. It codes for CAWRAPGQGGYGYTF.

The chain is built from TRBV2 and TRBJ2-5; no clear D. This CDR3 is built from 12 residues. Germline V lookup: CDR1 SNHLY, CDR2 FYNNEI. V gave up 7 bases and J gave up 2 bases, with 8 bases separating them. CDR3 DNA sequence: TGTGCCAGCACCTACCAACAAGAGACCCAGTACTTC. This sequence encodes CASTYQQETQYF.

The V call is TRBV12-3 or TRBV12-4, the J call TRBJ1-2; weak D call: TRBD1 (5 bases). The CDR3 is made up of 13 amino acids. Trimming removed 3 bases from V and 6 bases from J, with 11 bases in between. As DNA, the CDR3 is TGTGCCAGCAGTTTGGGCAGGGCTGATGGCTACACCTTC. This translates into CASSLGRADGYTF.

This chain connects TRBV14 to TRBJ1-4; no definite D call. The V and J ends lost 1 base and 4 bases respectively, with 7 bases between them. From germline, CDR1 is SGHDN and CDR2 FVKESK. The CDR3 is 14 residues long. The CDR3 nucleotides read TGTGCCAGCAGCCAAGGGACCTTTAATGAAAAACTGTTTTTT. Translated, it gives CASSQGTFNEKLFF.

As for this clonotype: At one end the junction does not follow the germline gene, possibly because of a read error. The rearrangement links TRBV5-1 to TRBJ1-3; unclear D gene. The germline gives CDR1 SGHRS, CDR2 YFSETQ. The CDR3 is made up of 12 amino acids. CDR3 DNA: TGTGCCAGCAGCTTAGGAGGAAACACCATATATTTT. It is translated as CASSLGGNTIYF. Variable domain in full (rest from reference TRBV5-1 and TRBJ1-3): KAGVTQTPRYLIKTRGQQVTLSCSPISGHRSVSWYQQTPGQGLQFLFEYFSETQRNKGNFPGRFSGRQFSNSRSEMNVSTLELGDSALYLCASSLGGNTIYFGEGSWLTVV.

The gene calls are TRBV6-6 and TRBJ1-2; D possibly corresponds to TRBD1 (5 bases). Germline values: CDR1 MNHNY, CDR2 SVGAGI (reference sequence). V lost 7 bases and J 7 bases, leaving 19 bases between the germline ends. The CDR3 has 14 amino acids. This CDR3 is CASTGGGSYAGYTF. CDR3 DNA: TGTGCCAGCACTGGTGGGGGGAGTTACGCTGGCTACACCTTC.

The rearrangement links TRBV2 to TRBJ2-5; 13 bases agree with TRBD2. The CDR3 spans 16 residues. Germline-derived CDR1 and CDR2 are SNHLY and FYNNEI. V shed 4 bases and J 0 bases; nucleotides not matched to a gene: 2. Here the CDR3 reads CASSVTSGGYQETQYF. The CDR3 coding sequence is TGTGCCAGCAGTGTGACTAGCGGGGGGTACCAAGAGACCCAGTACTTC.

The chain joins TRBV13 to TRBJ2-5; 10 positions match TRBD2. The germline CDR1 and CDR2 sequences are PRHDT and FYEKMQ (reference sequence). Trimming cost V 5 bases and J 5 bases; bases outside gene matches: 11. CDR3 length equals 16 residues. CDR3 bases: TGTGCCAGCAGCCCCGGACTAGCGGTTCCCCTGGAGACCCAGTACTTC. This gives the protein CASSPGLAVPLETQYF.

This chain joins TRBV20-1 and TRBJ2-1, with TRBD1 matching 8 bases. J gave up 8 bases and V 6 bases, and 12 bases lay outside the gene matches. CDR3 size: 14 residues. CDR1 is DFQATT, CDR2 SNEGSKA, per germline (reference sequence). This chain's CDR3 is CSARGDRYSYEQFF. The CDR3 DNA sequence: TGCAGTGCCAGGGGGGACAGGTATTCGTATGAGCAGTTCTTC.

The J gene is TRBJ2-3, the V gene TRBV20-1, with D perhaps matching TRBD1 or TRBD2 (5 bases each). The CDR3 covers 16 residues. V was pared by 3 bases and J by 2 bases, with 18 bases between. Germline V CDR1 and CDR2: DFQATT, SNEGSKA (reference sequence). The CDR3 DNA sequence: TGCAGTGCTAGTGAGGGGCTTCTCGTCCCCACAGATACGCAGTATTTT. Translated: CSASEGLLVPTDTQYF.

The gene calls are TRBV29-1 and TRBJ2-3, with 8 bases fitting TRBD2. J was trimmed by 3 bases and V by 7 bases; bases with no gene match: 9. Looked up from germline, CDR1 is SQVTM and CDR2 is ANQGSEA. The CDR3 covers 14 residues. CDR3 coding DNA: TGCAGCGCAAACCAGCGGGGGAGAACAGATACGCAGTATTTT. It is translated as CSANQRGRTDTQYF.

V gene TRBV30 combines with J gene TRBJ1-2, with 7 nucleotides matching TRBD1. Germline assignment: CDR1 GTSNPN and CDR2 SVGIG (reference sequence). This CDR3 is 15 amino acids long. V lost 3 bases, J lost 3 bases, and 10 bases stayed unmatched. The CDR3 sequence: CAWRPRDRPYYGYTF. The CDR3 coding sequence is TGTGCCTGGAGACCAAGGGACAGACCCTACTATGGCTACACCTTC. Complete variable domain (other parts from reference TRBV30 and TRBJ1-2): SQTIHQWPATLVQPVGSPLSLECTVEGTSNPNLYWYRQAAGRGLQLLFYSVGIGQISSEVPQNLSASRPQDRQFILSSKKLLLSDSGFYLCAWRPRDRPYYGYTFGSGTRLTVV.

This clonotype was counted once. The chain combines TRBV28 with TRBJ1-5; possibly TRBD1 for D (5 bases). Germline values: CDR1 MDHEN, CDR2 SYDVKM. The CDR3 is 15 amino acids. Trimming cost V 4 bases and J 5 bases, with 15 bases left between them. CDR3 protein: CASSWVDRNHQPQHF. The CDR3 nucleotides are TGTGCCAGCAGTTGGGTAGACAGAAATCATCAGCCCCAGCATTTT.

The rearrangement uses TRBV15 and TRBJ1-1, with no clear D. The CDR3 extends over 18 amino acids. Trimming stripped 0 bases from V and 4 bases from J, with 21 bases between. CDR1 LNHNV and CDR2 YYDKDF come from the germline V gene (reference sequence). The CDR3 DNA sequence: TGTGCCACCAGCAGAGATCTCACAGAGCTTAGGGAGAGCACTGAAGCTTTCTTT. Translated: CATSRDLTELRESTEAFF.

CDR3 protein: CASSIRGEQYF. The CDR3 coding sequence is TGTGCCAGCAGCATCAGGGGGGAGCAGTACTTC. The genes are TRBV3-1 and TRBJ2-7; 7 bases map to TRBD1. V dropped 5 bases and J dropped 7; count of bases not matched to a gene: 2. The CDR3 extends over 11 amino acids. The germline V gene encodes CDR1 LGHDT and CDR2 YNNKEL (reference sequence).

The gene calls are TRBV20-1 and TRBJ2-1; TRBD2 is a possible D gene (5 bases). Trimming stripped 1 base from V and 2 bases from J, with 6 bases between. There are 13 residues in the CDR3. The germline gives CDR1 DFQATT, CDR2 SNEGSKA (reference sequence). This CDR3 is CSARGLTYNEQFF. DNA for the CDR3: TGCAGTGCTAGAGGACTAACCTACAATGAGCAGTTCTTC.

This clonotype was counted once. The V and J genes are TRBV18 and TRBJ1-4, with 9 bases matching TRBD1. CDR1 and CDR2 from the germline V gene are KGHSH and LQKENI. The CDR3 spans 14 residues. The V segment lost 6 bases and the J segment 5 bases; nucleotides outside the gene matches: 4. The CDR3 protein is CASSPGQGNEKLFF. As DNA, the CDR3 is TGTGCCAGCTCGCCGGGACAGGGAAATGAAAAACTGTTTTTT.

This sequence joins TRBV5-1 and TRBJ2-3, with D unclear. Per the germline V gene, CDR1 is SGHRS and CDR2 is YFSETQ. With 0 bases removed from V and 5 bases from J, the gap between germline ends came to 16 bases. CDR3 length equals 16 residues. CDR3: CASSLAVNYAGDTQYF. The DNA for the CDR3 is TGCGCCAGCAGCTTGGCCGTGAACTACGCTGGAGATACGCAGTATTTT.

This chain links TRBV5-1 with TRBJ2-3; D is uncertain. The V gene lost 0 bases and the J gene lost 2 bases, with 10 bases spanning the gap. The CDR3 sequence is 15 residues long. CDR1 is SGHRS, CDR2 YFSETQ, per germline. This CDR3 reads CASSLGKEPTDTQYF. The CDR3 DNA is TGCGCCAGCAGCTTGGGGAAGGAGCCCACAGATACGCAGTATTTT.